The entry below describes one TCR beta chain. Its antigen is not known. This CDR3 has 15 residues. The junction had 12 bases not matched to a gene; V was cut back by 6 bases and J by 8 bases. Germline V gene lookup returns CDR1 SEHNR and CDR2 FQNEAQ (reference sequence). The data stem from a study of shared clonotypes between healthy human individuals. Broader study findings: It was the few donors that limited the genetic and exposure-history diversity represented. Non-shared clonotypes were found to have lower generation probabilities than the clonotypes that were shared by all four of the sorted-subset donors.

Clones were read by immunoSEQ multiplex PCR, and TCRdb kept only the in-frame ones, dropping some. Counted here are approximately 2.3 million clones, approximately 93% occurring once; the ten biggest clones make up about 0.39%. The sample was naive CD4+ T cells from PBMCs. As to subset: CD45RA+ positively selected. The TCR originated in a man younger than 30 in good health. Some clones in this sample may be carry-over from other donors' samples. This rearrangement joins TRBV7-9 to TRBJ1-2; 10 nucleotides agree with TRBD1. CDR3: CASSSGTGEENGYTF. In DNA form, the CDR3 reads TGTGCCAGCAGTTCCGGGACAGGGGAAGAGAACGGCTACACCTTC.